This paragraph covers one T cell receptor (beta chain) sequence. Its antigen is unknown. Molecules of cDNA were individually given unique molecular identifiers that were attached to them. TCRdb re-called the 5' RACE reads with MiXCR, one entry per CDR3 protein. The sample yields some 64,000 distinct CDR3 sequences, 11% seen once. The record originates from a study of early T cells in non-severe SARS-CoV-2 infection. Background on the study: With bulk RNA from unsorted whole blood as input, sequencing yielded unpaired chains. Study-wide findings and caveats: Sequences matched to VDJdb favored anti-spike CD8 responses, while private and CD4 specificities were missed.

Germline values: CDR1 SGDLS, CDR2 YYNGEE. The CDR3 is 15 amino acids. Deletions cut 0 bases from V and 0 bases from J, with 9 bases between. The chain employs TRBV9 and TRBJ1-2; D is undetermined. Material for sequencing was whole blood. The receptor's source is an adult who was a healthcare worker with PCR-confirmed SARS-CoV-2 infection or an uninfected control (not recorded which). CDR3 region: CASSVEVLANYGYTF. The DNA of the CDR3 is TGTGCCAGCAGCGTAGAGGTGTTAGCTAACTATGGCTACACCTTC.